This T cell receptor beta chain was profiled in a study of CD8 T cells in Susac syndrome. Germline-derived CDR1 and CDR2 are GTSNPN and SVGIG (reference sequence). The CDR3 runs to 12 residues. V was clipped by 5 bases and J by 1 base; unmatched bases: 0. RNA was extracted with the RNeasy kit, and a quantity of roughly 0.5 to 1 ug was reverse transcribed using random hexamers. The method of amplification for TCR beta CDR3 was immunoSEQ multiplex PCR, covering 54 Vbeta and 13 Jbeta. TCRdb analysed the immunoSEQ multiplex PCR reads with MiXCR anew, one entry per CDR3 protein. The table includes 200,000 or so distinct CDR3 sequences, about 95% detected once.

The material sequenced was CD8+ T cells from PBMCs. J is TRBJ2-7 and V is TRBV30, with 9 bases fitting TRBD1. This receptor was taken from a human donor with Susac syndrome. The CDR3, as DNA: TGTGCCTGGGGGACAGGGTCCTACGAGCAGTACTTC. Protein product: CAWGTGSYEQYF.